This passage covers 10 T cell receptor beta chains from one sample sequenced in a study of cytomegalovirus exposure and HLA in healthy donors (dated by TCRdb to the late 2010s). Library generation was performed with the immunoSEQ multiplex PCR assay. TCRdb holds this immuneACCESS table with in-frame rearrangements only. Some clones are missing; in checked studies, unresolved V genes explain under half, and the rest has no known cause. Present in this sample are about 130,000 clones, 90% to 97% of which were seen just once. The leading ten clones occupy about 1.7% of the sample. Sequenced sample: PBMCs. All receptors come from a man between 18 and 35 years old in good health and CMV-seronegative.

The CDR3: CASSLLGQGEAFF. In nucleotides, the CDR3 is TGTGCCAGCAGCTTACTTGGACAGGGAGAAGCTTTCTTT. The chain carries TRBV7-3 and TRBJ1-1; TRBD1 aligns across 8 bases. CDR3 length: 13 amino acids. Germline V gene sequence: CDR1 SGHTA, CDR2 FQGTGA. V lost 2 bases and J lost 8; bases outside the gene matches: 4.

V and J are TRBV30 and TRBJ1-3, with D possibly being TRBD1 (6 bases). Trimming pared 1 base from V and 2 bases from J, leaving 15 bases between. Germline CDR1 reads GTSNPN; CDR2 reads SVGIG (reference sequence). This CDR3 is 16 amino acids long. The CDR3 DNA follows: TGTGCCTGGAGTGCCGGACTTACAGGGACTGGAAACACCATATATTTT. It specifies CAWSAGLTGTGNTIYF.

This clone was observed a few times. Other DNA sequences in this sample translate to the same CDR3. CDR3 bases: TGTGCCAGCAGCCCCGAGGACAGATATGGCTACACCTTC. Residues: CASSPEDRYGYTF. This rearrangement joins TRBV14 to TRBJ1-2; D may be TRBD1 (6 bases). CDR3 size: 13 residues. The V gene's germline CDR1 is SGHDN and CDR2 FVKESK. The germline V and J ends were trimmed by 4 bases and 5 bases, with 11 bases remaining between them.

The chain links TRBV30 to TRBJ2-7, with D maybe TRBD1 (6 bases). V lost 1 base and J 2 bases, leaving 9 bases between the germline ends. CDR1 and CDR2 (germline): GTSNPN, SVGIG (reference sequence). There are 13 residues in the CDR3. The CDR3 loop reads CAWSAGHTYEQYF. CDR3 nucleotides: TGTGCCTGGAGTGCGGGACACACCTACGAGCAGTACTTC. The complete variable domain, with remaining parts taken from reference TRBV30 and TRBJ2-7, reads SQTIHQWPATLVQPVGSPLSLECTVEGTSNPNLYWYRQAAGRGLQLLFYSVGIGQISSEVPQNLSASRPQDRQFILSSKKLLLSDSGFYLCAWSAGHTYEQYFGPGTRLTVT.

This chain connects TRBV7-2 to TRBJ2-7; 10 nucleotides match TRBD2. CDR3 length equals 15 residues. Germline V gives CDR1 SGHTA, CDR2 FQGNSA. V lost 4 bases, J lost 3 bases, and 6 bases stayed unmatched. CDR3 region: CASSSLTSGHYEQYF. The CDR3 DNA is TGTGCCAGCAGCTCGTTGACTAGCGGGCACTACGAGCAGTACTTC.

V and J are TRBV7-2 and TRBJ2-7, with 8 bases matching TRBD2. V lost 3 bases and J lost 2; bases outside the gene matches: 3. The CDR3 length is 14 residues. Germline V gene data show CDR1 as SGHTA and CDR2 as FQGNSA. As DNA, the CDR3 is TGTGCCAGCAGCTTTCGGGAGGGTCCCTACGAGCAGTACTTC. Protein: CASSFREGPYEQYF.

J is TRBJ1-2 and V is TRBV19, with 12 bases that match TRBD1. Germline V gene sequence: CDR1 LNHDA, CDR2 SQIVND (reference sequence). The V gene end was trimmed by 3 bases and the J gene end by 6 bases; junction bases not matched to a gene: 8. The CDR3 covers 16 residues. This CDR3 is CASSIGGQGALDGYTF. DNA of the CDR3: TGTGCCAGTAGTATCGGGGGACAGGGGGCTTTGGATGGCTACACCTTC. Drawing the rest from reference TRBV19 and TRBJ1-2, the complete variable domain is DGGITQSPKYLFRKEGQNVTLSCEQNLNHDAMYWYRQDPGQGLRLIYYSQIVNDFQKGDIAEGYSVSREKKESFPLTVTSAQKNPTAFYLCASSIGGQGALDGYTFGSGTRLTVV.

V and J are TRBV5-1 and TRBJ2-5; D possibly corresponds to TRBD1 (5 bases). The V end was cut by 7 bases, the J end by 5 bases, with 12 bases between. CDR3 length equals 12 residues. Germline V gives CDR1 SGHRS, CDR2 YFSETQ. The CDR3 loop reads CASSRGLETQYF. The CDR3 DNA sequence: TGCGCCAGCTCTAGGGGTCTGGAGACCCAGTACTTC.

The J gene is TRBJ2-7, the V gene TRBV5-6; D remains unclear. The V end lost 2 bases, the J end lost 3 bases, and 15 bases lay between the germline ends. This CDR3 comprises 15 residues. Per germline, CDR1 SGHDT and CDR2 YYEEEE. The CDR3 sequence is CASSFSQVPGYEQYF. The CDR3 DNA reads as TGTGCCAGCAGCTTCTCTCAGGTTCCCGGCTACGAGCAGTACTTC.

This sequence joins TRBV18 and TRBJ2-7; TRBD2 matches at 12 bases. V lost 4 bases to trimming and J lost 0 bases; unmatched junction nucleotides: 1. The CDR3 covers 15 residues. Germline V gene data show CDR1 as KGHSH and CDR2 as LQKENI. CDR3 loop: CASSQTSGSSYEQYF. The DNA for the CDR3 is TGTGCCAGCTCACAGACTAGCGGGAGCTCCTACGAGCAGTACTTC.